The 9 T cell receptor beta chains listed next were all sequenced from one sample in a study of blood T cell repertoires in COVID-19. Profiled with immunoSEQ multiplex PCR; TCRdb holds only in-frame clones, not every one. Altogether 200,000 to 250,000 clones are present, more than 75% being singletons, with the ten largest covering more than 9%. The sample was peripheral blood. The receptors shown here come from a man aged 45-60 years with COVID-19, enrolled during active disease.

V and J are TRBV19 and TRBJ2-6, with D tentatively TRBD2 (5 bases). This CDR3 spans 18 amino acids. Germline V gives CDR1 LNHDA, CDR2 SQIVND (reference sequence). Trimming cost V 3 bases and J 0 bases, with 15 bases left between them. The CDR3: CASSIVRGRASGANVLTF. The DNA for the CDR3 is TGTGCCAGTAGTATCGTTCGGGGAAGGGCCTCTGGGGCCAACGTCCTGACTTTC.

This chain connects TRBV4-3 to TRBJ2-7; TRBD1 aligns across 7 bases. CDR1 LGHNA and CDR2 YSLEER come from the germline V gene. The CDR3 covers 14 residues. After removal of 3 bases from V and 3 bases from J, the junction contained 5 bases not matched to a gene. CDR3 residues: CASSHGTENYEQYF. As DNA, the CDR3 is TGCGCCAGCAGCCACGGGACAGAAAACTACGAGCAGTACTTC.

The CDR3 loop is CASSQVSSYEQYF. The CDR3 DNA is TGTGCCAGCAGCCAGGTCAGCTCCTACGAGCAGTACTTC. The rearrangement links TRBV5-5 to TRBJ2-7; unclear D gene. The V end was cut by 4 bases, the J end by 0 bases, with 8 bases between. Germline V gives CDR1 SGHKS, CDR2 YYEKEE (reference sequence). This CDR3 has 13 residues.

The rearrangement uses TRBV5-1 and TRBJ2-5; D possibly corresponds to TRBD1 (5 bases). This CDR3 has 13 amino acids. Germline loops: CDR1 SGHRS, CDR2 YFSETQ. Trimming pared 4 bases from V and 4 bases from J, leaving 11 bases between. CDR3 in DNA: TGCGCCAGCAGCCTCGGTAGGGGAGAGACCCAGTACTTC. Translating gives CASSLGRGETQYF.

This clone was seen a few times. V is TRBV6-6 and J is TRBJ2-1; the D is unclear. Trimming cost V 6 bases and J 7 bases, with 19 bases left between them. The germline V gene encodes CDR1 MNHNY and CDR2 SVGAGI (reference sequence). CDR3 length equals 15 residues. The CDR3 loop is CASRDWALPENEQFF. The CDR3 nucleotides read TGTGCCAGCAGGGATTGGGCGCTTCCCGAGAATGAGCAGTTCTTC.

The J gene is TRBJ1-6, the V gene TRBV4-3; 7 bases line up with TRBD1. The CDR3 totals 15 residues. CDR1 LGHNA and CDR2 YSLEER come from the germline V gene. V shed 4 bases, J shed 7 bases, and the junction held 7 bases outside the gene matches. CDR3 protein: CASSPYRGSNSPLHF. DNA for the CDR3: TGCGCCAGCAGCCCGTACAGGGGATCCAATTCACCCCTCCACTTT.

This chain links TRBV7-9 with TRBJ2-1; 10 bases map to TRBD2. Trimming at V came to 5 bases and at J to 2 bases, leaving 6 bases not matched to a gene. CDR3 length equals 16 residues. CDR1 SEHNR and CDR2 FQNEAQ come from the germline V gene (reference sequence). CDR3 loop: CASSPRAGGPYNEQFF. The CDR3 region has the DNA TGTGCCAGCAGCCCGAGAGCGGGAGGGCCCTACAATGAGCAGTTCTTC.

The genes are TRBV5-1 and TRBJ2-7; possibly TRBD1 for D (6 bases). Trimming pared 4 bases from V and 4 bases from J, leaving 12 bases between. CDR3 length equals 13 residues. Germline V gene lookup returns CDR1 SGHRS and CDR2 YFSETQ. CDR3 residues: CASSRGQRYEQYF. The CDR3 DNA reads as TGCGCCAGCAGCCGCGGACAGCGTTACGAGCAGTACTTC.

This clone was observed a few times. The chain combines TRBV13 with TRBJ2-2, with 8 bases aligning to TRBD2. Trimming removed 5 bases from V and 0 bases from J; junction bases left unmatched: 2. The length of the CDR3 is 15 residues. In germline, CDR1 is PRHDT, CDR2 FYEKMQ (reference sequence). CDR3 protein: CASSRGGSNTGELFF. The CDR3 region has the DNA TGTGCCAGCAGCCGCGGGGGGTCGAACACCGGGGAGCTGTTTTTT.